Listed below are T cell receptor beta chains from one sample, sequenced in a study of Graves' ophthalmopathy and Graves' hyperthyroidism. TCRdb independently ran MiXCR on the multiplex PCR reads; one entry per CDR3 protein. Here the sample spans around 670,000 distinct CDR3 sequences, around 40% being singletons. The sequencing input was peripheral blood. The receptor source for this set is an adult man with Graves' ophthalmopathy. CDR3s leave out the opening cysteine and the closing phenylalanine or tryptophan.

v_gene	len	j_gene	CDR3aa
TRBV2	13	TRBJ2-5	ASSLDRGPQETQY
TRBV27	11	TRBJ1-2	ASSPSYRDGYT
TRBV7-2	10	TRBJ2-3	ASSIVADTQY
TRBV7-9	10	TRBJ2-2	ASSLYTGELF
TRBV5-1	13	TRBJ2-5	ASSRLAGGSETQY
TRBV19	14	TRBJ2-2	ASSTGTGEGTGELF
TRBV7-2	11	TRBJ2-7	ASGATAAYEQY
TRBV25-1	12	TRBJ2-2	TSSSMTGTGELF
TRBV19	12	TRBJ2-7	ASSATGGDPAQY
TRBV19	13	TRBJ2-7	ASSIESGSVYEQY
TRBV24-1	12	TRBJ2-2	ASRDRVGAGELF
TRBV2	12	TRBJ1-2	ASSPGPKNYGYT
TRBV7-9	13	TRBJ2-6	ASSFRGVGANVLT
TRBV7-9	14	TRBJ1-1	ASSLAEDRGDTEAF
TRBV12-3/TRBV12-4	11	TRBJ2-5	ASSSRVTESAY
TRBV10-3	16	TRBJ2-6	ASSARTGLAPGANVLT
TRBV2	12	TRBJ1-2	ASSEGSGGYDYT
TRBV7-6	13	TRBJ2-7	ASSVSPSGTYEQY
TRBV6-5	12	TRBJ2-7	ASSRDGRGYEQY
TRBV6-4	10	TRBJ1-2	ASRMDSYGYT
TRBV15	14	TRBJ2-5	ATSRLVTGGEETQY
TRBV29-1	13	TRBJ2-2	SVELRGGLSGELF
TRBV4-3	13	TRBJ1-3	ASSQALTSGNTIY
TRBV6-6	13	TRBJ1-1	ASSYLWRGNTEAF
TRBV15	15	TRBJ1-1	ATSRDLTWGGNTEAF
TRBV29-1	13	TRBJ1-2	SVDGQLQNNYGYT
TRBV2	12	TRBJ2-2	ASSVQTNTGELF
TRBV13	12	TRBJ2-7	ASSPNRGRYEQY